The 19 T cell receptor beta chains below all came from one sample that was sequenced in a study of prognosis after radiotherapy for stage I lung cancer. Researchers used two-round multiplex PCR to amplify TCR beta CDR3 starting from genomic DNA. Primers were specific to each TRBV and TRBJ gene in first-round PCR. Each CDR3 protein is one row after TCRdb ran MiXCR on the multiplex PCR reads. The sample holds approximately 20,000 distinct CDR3 sequences; around 26% are singletons and the top ten take 22%. The sequences come from PBMCs, collected before or after stereotactic body radiation therapy (not recorded which). These receptor sequences come from a donor aged 50 or older with non-small cell lung cancer.

This clonotype has a handful of counts. It may be a read error: a sequence one base away is much more abundant. The V and J genes are TRBV5-1 and TRBJ2-5; weak D call: TRBD1 (5 bases). Germline values: CDR1 SGHRS, CDR2 YFSETQ. The CDR3 spans 16 residues. The DNA for the CDR3 is TGCGCCAGCAGCTTGGACGCGACAGAACATCGCAGGGCCCAGCACTTC. Translated: CASSLDATEHRRAQHF.

The table lists this clonotype with many counts. The genes are TRBV3-1 and TRBJ2-7; TRBD1 might be the D (5 bases). V was pared by 0 bases and J by 3 bases, with 12 bases between. The CDR3 is 15 amino acids. Germline assignment: CDR1 LGHDT and CDR2 YNNKEL (reference sequence). The DNA for the CDR3 is TGTGCCAGCAGCCAAGATTTGGACACGGGCTACGAGCAGTACTTC. Amino acids: CASSQDLDTGYEQYF.

This clonotype was seen ten or more times. The V and J genes are TRBV5-1 and TRBJ2-7; 10 bases map to TRBD2. The CDR3 runs to 14 residues. With V trimmed by 1 base and J by 6 bases, 4 bases remained unmatched. Germline CDR1 and CDR2: SGHRS and YFSETQ. The CDR3 DNA is TGCGCCAGCAGCTTGTCTAGCGGGAGTGGCGAGCAGTACTTC. This codes for CASSLSSGSGEQYF.

This clonotype was recorded many times. The rearrangement links TRBV20-1 to TRBJ2-4, with TRBD1 as a possible D gene (5 bases). This CDR3 contains 13 residues. Between the trimmed V and J ends, which lost 3 bases and 1 base, there was a span of 7 bases. Germline V lookup: CDR1 DFQATT, CDR2 SNEGSKA (reference sequence). CDR3 DNA: TGCAGTGCTAGGGACATCGCCAAAAACATTCAGTACTTC. It is translated as CSARDIAKNIQYF.

The sample holds many counts of this clonotype. The chain carries TRBV20-1 and TRBJ1-2, with 7 bases lining up with TRBD1. Germline assignment: CDR1 DFQATT and CDR2 SNEGSKA (reference sequence). This CDR3 has 14 amino acids. V lost 6 bases to trimming and J lost 7 bases; unmatched junction nucleotides: 14. The CDR3 loop reads CSARARQGGSGYTF. Written as DNA, the CDR3 is TGCAGTGCGCGAGCTCGGCAAGGGGGCTCTGGCTACACCTTC.

This clonotype has at least ten counts. The chain uses TRBV28 and TRBJ1-3, with D perhaps TRBD1 (5 bases). V was cut by 3 bases and J by 4 bases, with 7 bases left in between. Germline V CDR1 and CDR2: MDHEN, SYDVKM. This CDR3 spans 13 amino acids. Here the CDR3 DNA reads TGTGCCAGCAGTTTCCAGGGAGGAAACACCATATATTTT. This gives the protein CASSFQGGNTIYF. Looking up the rest from reference TRBV28 and TRBJ1-3 gives the full variable domain: DVKVTQSSRYLVKRTGEKVFLECVQDMDHENMFWYRQDPGLGLRLIYFSYDVKMKEKGDIPEGYSVSREKKERFSLILESASTNQTSMYLCASSFQGGNTIYFGEGSWLTVV.

In its sample, this clonotype was seen many times. DNA for the CDR3: TGTGCCAGCAGCCTAGATAGCGGCAAGTACCAAGAGACCCAGTACTTC. It translates to CASSLDSGKYQETQYF. V gene TRBV3-1 combines with J gene TRBJ2-5; possibly TRBD2 for D (6 bases). V lost 4 bases to trimming and J lost 0 bases, with 15 bases between them. CDR3 length equals 16 residues. The germline CDR1 and CDR2 sequences are LGHDT and YNNKEL (reference sequence).

This clonotype rates as medium-sized. The chain links TRBV7-8 to TRBJ1-6; tentative D call: TRBD1 (5 bases). V dropped 6 bases and J dropped 8 bases, with 14 bases sitting between them. The CDR3 extends over 14 amino acids. Germline CDR1 reads SGHVS; CDR2 reads FQNEAQ. CDR3 sequence (DNA): TGTGCCAGCAGTAAACCGATGGGGGATTCACCCCTCCACTTT. It is translated as CASSKPMGDSPLHF. Supplemented by reference TRBV7-8 and TRBJ1-6, the full variable domain reads GAGVSQSPRYKVAKRGQDVALRCDPISGHVSLFWYQQALGQGPEFLTYFQNEAQLDKSGLPSDRFFAERPEGSVSTLKIQRTQQEDSAVYLCASSKPMGDSPLHFGNGTRLTVT.

In the case of this clonotype: A single base is all that separates this from a far larger clone, so a read error is likely. The chain joins TRBV7-9 to TRBJ1-5, with TRBD1 matching over 7 bases. The V gene's germline CDR1 is SEHNR and CDR2 FQNEAQ (reference sequence). This CDR3 spans 15 amino acids. CDR3 DNA sequence: TGTGCCAGCAGCTTAGGACAGGGCGAAAATCAGCACCAGCATTTT. Translation: CASSLGQGENQHQHF.

This chain connects TRBV6-1 to TRBJ2-1; 8 nucleotides agree with TRBD2. In germline, CDR1 is MNHNS, CDR2 SASEGT. The V gene end was trimmed by 1 base and the J gene end by 11 bases; junction bases not matched to a gene: 16. The CDR3 contains 17 residues. CDR3 residues: CASSEEWGTRDWDQQFF. The CDR3 DNA is TGTGCCAGCAGTGAAGAATGGGGGACTAGGGACTGGGACCAGCAGTTCTTC.

This clonotype counts as medium-sized (0.01 to 0.1%). The chain employs TRBV2 and TRBJ2-1, with D perhaps assigned TRBD1 or TRBD2 (5 bases each). Trimming removed 10 bases from V and 8 bases from J, with 18 bases in between. The CDR3 is 13 amino acids. In germline, CDR1 is SNHLY, CDR2 FYNNEI. CDR3 nucleotide sequence: TGTGCCAACCGGGACCCTTCTAGGGATGAGCAGTTCTTC. As protein: CANRDPSRDEQFF.

There are many counts of this clonotype. V and J are TRBV3-1 and TRBJ1-1, with D unresolved. The CDR3 totals 14 residues. Trimming stripped 2 bases from V and 1 base from J, with 8 bases between. Germline values: CDR1 LGHDT, CDR2 YNNKEL (reference sequence). CDR3 loop: CASSQSVGNTEAFF. CDR3 DNA sequence: TGTGCCAGCAGCCAATCGGTCGGGAACACTGAAGCTTTCTTT.

This clonotype appeared many times. This sequence joins TRBV15 and TRBJ1-5; D gene unclear. V lost 8 bases, J lost 0 bases, and 5 bases lay in between. The CDR3 totals 12 residues. Germline V gives CDR1 LNHNV, CDR2 YYDKDF (reference sequence). The CDR3 nucleotides read TGTGCCACCCGGGGTAGCAATCAGCCCCAGCATTTT. It is translated as CATRGSNQPQHF.

The chain carries TRBV20-1 and TRBJ1-1, with 8 bases aligning to TRBD1. The CDR3 extends over 16 amino acids. The germline V gene encodes CDR1 DFQATT and CDR2 SNEGSKA (reference sequence). Trimming removed 5 bases from V and 4 bases from J; junction bases left unmatched: 15. CDR3 nucleotide sequence: TGCAGTGCTCCTCCGTTGACAGGGGACTGGACCACTGAAGCTTTCTTT. This sequence encodes CSAPPLTGDWTTEAFF.

This clonotype came up many times. The chain has TRBV30 and TRBJ1-6; D remains unclear. This CDR3 is 14 amino acids long. CDR1 is GTSNPN, CDR2 SVGIG, per germline (reference sequence). V was pared by 0 bases and J by 2 bases, with 5 bases between. CDR3 loop: CAWSVPTYNSPLHF. CDR3 sequence (DNA): TGTGCCTGGAGTGTACCCACCTATAATTCACCCCTCCACTTT.

For this clonotype: At one end the junction does not follow the germline gene, possibly because of a read error. J is TRBJ2-7 and V is TRBV20-1, with a weak D call TRBD2 (5 bases). CDR1 is DFQATT, CDR2 SNEGSKA, per germline (reference sequence). CDR3 size: 13 residues. CDR3 bases: TGCAGTGCTATATCAAAGACCGATGGGGAGCAGTGCTTC. Its translation is CSAISKTDGEQCF.

About this clonotype: Compared with germline, one end of the junction differs, possibly owing to a read error. This chain connects TRBV20-1 to TRBJ1-2; 7 bases line up with TRBD1. The V gene's germline CDR1 is DFQATT and CDR2 SNEGSKA (reference sequence). The CDR3 runs to 13 residues. In nucleotides, the CDR3 is TGCAGTGCTGGACAGGTGACCGACTATTGCTACACCTTC. Its translation: CSAGQVTDYCYTF.

This clonotype was picked up many times. The rearrangement joins TRBV5-1 to TRBJ2-7; a possible D gene is TRBD2 (5 bases). Germline assignment: CDR1 SGHRS and CDR2 YFSETQ. This CDR3 has 14 amino acids. Trimming left V 1 base short and J 5 bases short, with 13 bases between. Written as DNA, the CDR3 is TGCGCCAGCAGCTTGACCGGGAATAACGACGAGCAGTACTTC. It specifies CASSLTGNNDEQYF.

This clonotype was picked up many times. V and J are TRBV9 and TRBJ2-2; unclear D gene. Per germline, CDR1 SGDLS and CDR2 YYNGEE. The V end lost 0 bases, the J end lost 4 bases, and 10 bases lay between the germline ends. The CDR3 consists of 15 residues. In nucleotides, the CDR3 is TGTGCCAGCAGCGTAGGAGTCCTAGGCACCGGGGAGCTGTTTTTT. It translates to CASSVGVLGTGELFF.